This T cell receptor beta chain emerged from a study of T-cell reconstitution after alpha-beta-depleted transplantation in children. General observations from the study: There were reportedly several hundred expanded graft clones from which alpha-beta T cells came about two months after transplant.

This clonotype was seen a few times. Its antigen is not known. CDR1 is SGHDT and CDR2 is YYEEEE in the germline V gene. The CDR3 is 16 residues long. The V end was cut by 4 bases, the J end by 2 bases, with 16 bases between. Library preparation (for TCRbeta) was performed with unique molecular identifiers. TCRdb reanalysed the PCR reads using MiXCR and keeps one entry per CDR3 protein. The sample gives 450,000 to 550,000 distinct CDR3 sequences, roughly 11% of which show up once; 14% is in the top ten. J is TRBJ2-1 and V is TRBV5-6; D may be TRBD2 (5 bases). The sequences come from PBMCs, mostly from graft donor cells, collected 180 days after TCRalphabeta/CD19-depleted stem cell transplant. The TCR comes from a female patient aged 2-9 years who had a stem cell transplant for aplastic anemia, so the T cells may come from the graft donor. The CDR3 sequence is CASSTDRTGTYNEQFF. CDR3 in DNA: TGTGCCAGCAGCACCGATAGGACGGGGACCTACAATGAGCAGTTCTTC.